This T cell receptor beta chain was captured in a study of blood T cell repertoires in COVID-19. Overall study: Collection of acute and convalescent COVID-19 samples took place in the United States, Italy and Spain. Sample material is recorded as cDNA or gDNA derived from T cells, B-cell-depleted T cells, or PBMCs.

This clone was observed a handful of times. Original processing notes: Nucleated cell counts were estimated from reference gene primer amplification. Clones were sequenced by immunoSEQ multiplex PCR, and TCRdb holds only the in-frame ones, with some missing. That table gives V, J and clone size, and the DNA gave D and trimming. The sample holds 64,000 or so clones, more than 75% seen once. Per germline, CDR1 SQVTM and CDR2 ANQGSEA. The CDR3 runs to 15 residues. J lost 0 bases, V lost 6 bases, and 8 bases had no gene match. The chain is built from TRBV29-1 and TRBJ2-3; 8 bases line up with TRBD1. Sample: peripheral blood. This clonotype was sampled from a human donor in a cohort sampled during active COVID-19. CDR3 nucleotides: TGCAGCGTGTACAGGGGGGCCTTGAGCACAGATACGCAGTATTTT. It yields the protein CSVYRGALSTDTQYF.